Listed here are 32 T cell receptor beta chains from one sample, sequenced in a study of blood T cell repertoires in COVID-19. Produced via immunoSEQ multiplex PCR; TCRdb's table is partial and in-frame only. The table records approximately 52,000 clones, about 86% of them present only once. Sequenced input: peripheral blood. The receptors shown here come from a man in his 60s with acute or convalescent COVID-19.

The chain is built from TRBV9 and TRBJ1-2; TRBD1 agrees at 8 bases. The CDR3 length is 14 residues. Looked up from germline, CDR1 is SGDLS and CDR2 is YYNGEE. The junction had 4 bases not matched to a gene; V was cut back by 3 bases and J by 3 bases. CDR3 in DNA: TGTGCCAGCAGCGCTGACAGGGGCCACTATGGCTACACCTTC. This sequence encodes CASSADRGHYGYTF.

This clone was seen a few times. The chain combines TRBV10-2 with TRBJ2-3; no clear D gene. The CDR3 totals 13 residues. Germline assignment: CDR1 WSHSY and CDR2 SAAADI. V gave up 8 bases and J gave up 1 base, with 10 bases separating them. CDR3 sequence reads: CASSTGGTDTQYF. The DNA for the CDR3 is TGCGCCAGCTCAACGGGTGGCACAGATACGCAGTATTTT.

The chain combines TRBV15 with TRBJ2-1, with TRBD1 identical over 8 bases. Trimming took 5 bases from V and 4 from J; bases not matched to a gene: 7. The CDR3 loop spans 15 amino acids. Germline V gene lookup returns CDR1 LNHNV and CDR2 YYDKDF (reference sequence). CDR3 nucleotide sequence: TGTGCCACCAGCGACAGGGGAGACCCTTACAATGAGCAGTTCTTC. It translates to CATSDRGDPYNEQFF.

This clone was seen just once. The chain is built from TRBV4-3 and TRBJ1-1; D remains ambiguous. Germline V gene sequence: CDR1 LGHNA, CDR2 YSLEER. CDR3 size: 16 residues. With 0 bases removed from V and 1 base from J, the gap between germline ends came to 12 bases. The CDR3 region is CASSQDLDHRNTEAFF. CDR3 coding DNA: TGCGCCAGCAGCCAAGATTTAGATCACAGGAACACTGAAGCTTTCTTT.

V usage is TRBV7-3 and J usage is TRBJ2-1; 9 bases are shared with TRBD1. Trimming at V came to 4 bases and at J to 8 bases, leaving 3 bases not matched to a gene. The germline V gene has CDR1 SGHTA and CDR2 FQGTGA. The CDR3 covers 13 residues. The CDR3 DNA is TGTGCCAGCAGCTACACAGGGGGCGATGAGCAGTTCTTC. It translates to CASSYTGGDEQFF.

The chain's CDR3 is CASSQQRGQFNEQYF. The CDR3 coding sequence is TGCGCCAGCAGCCAACAGAGAGGACAGTTCAACGAGCAGTACTTC. The V and J genes are TRBV4-1 and TRBJ2-7; possibly TRBD1 for D (6 bases). Germline CDR1 is MGHRA and CDR2 is YSYEKL. V was pared by 2 bases and J by 5 bases, with 16 bases between. There are 15 residues in the CDR3.

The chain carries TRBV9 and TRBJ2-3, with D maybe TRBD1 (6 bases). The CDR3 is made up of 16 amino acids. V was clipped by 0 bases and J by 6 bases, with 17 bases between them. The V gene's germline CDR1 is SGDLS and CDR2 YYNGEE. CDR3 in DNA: TGTGCCAGCAGCGTAGGAGCAGGCCGGACAGCCGATACGCAGTATTTT. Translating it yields CASSVGAGRTADTQYF.

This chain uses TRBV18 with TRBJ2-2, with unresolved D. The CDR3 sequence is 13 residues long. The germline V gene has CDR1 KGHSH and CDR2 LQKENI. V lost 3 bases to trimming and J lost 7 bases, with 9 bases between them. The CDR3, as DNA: TGTGCCAGCTCACCTAACAGTGACGGGGAGCTGTTTTTT. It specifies CASSPNSDGELFF.

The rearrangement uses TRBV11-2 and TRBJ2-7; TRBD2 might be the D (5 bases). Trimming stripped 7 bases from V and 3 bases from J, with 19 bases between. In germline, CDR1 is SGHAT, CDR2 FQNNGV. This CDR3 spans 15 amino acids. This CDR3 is CASTTGGSIFYEQYF. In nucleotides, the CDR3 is TGTGCCAGCACCACCGGCGGGTCAATTTTCTACGAGCAGTACTTC.

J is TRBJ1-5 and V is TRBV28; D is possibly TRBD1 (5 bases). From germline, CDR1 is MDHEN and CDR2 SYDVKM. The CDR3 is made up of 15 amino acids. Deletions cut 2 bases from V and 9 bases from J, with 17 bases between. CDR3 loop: CASSLRLAGLAPQHF. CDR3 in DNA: TGTGCCAGCAGTTTACGCTTGGCAGGGTTAGCGCCCCAGCATTTT.

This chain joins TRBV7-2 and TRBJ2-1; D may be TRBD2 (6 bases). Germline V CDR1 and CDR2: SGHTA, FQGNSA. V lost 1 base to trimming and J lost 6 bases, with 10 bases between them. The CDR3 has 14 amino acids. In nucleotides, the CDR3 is TGTGCCAGCAGCTTAGTCCCGGGGGTCAATGAGCAGTTCTTC. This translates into CASSLVPGVNEQFF.

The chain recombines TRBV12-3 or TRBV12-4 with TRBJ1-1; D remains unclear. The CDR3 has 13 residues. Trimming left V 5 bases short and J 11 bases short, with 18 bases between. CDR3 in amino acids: CASSLRASAGAFF. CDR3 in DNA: TGTGCCAGCAGTCTCCGGGCCTCGGCGGGGGCTTTCTTT.

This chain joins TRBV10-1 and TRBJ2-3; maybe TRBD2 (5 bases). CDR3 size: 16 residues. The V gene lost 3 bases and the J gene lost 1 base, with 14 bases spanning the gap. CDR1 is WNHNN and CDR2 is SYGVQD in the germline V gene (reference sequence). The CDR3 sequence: CASSERRYIGTDTQYF. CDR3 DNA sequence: TGCGCCAGCAGTGAACGGAGGTACATAGGCACAGATACGCAGTATTTT.

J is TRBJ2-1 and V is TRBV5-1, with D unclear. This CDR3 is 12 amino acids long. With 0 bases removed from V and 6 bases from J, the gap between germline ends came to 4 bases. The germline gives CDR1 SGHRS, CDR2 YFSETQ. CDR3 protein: CASSLVANEQFF. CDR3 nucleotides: TGCGCCAGCAGCTTGGTGGCCAATGAGCAGTTCTTC. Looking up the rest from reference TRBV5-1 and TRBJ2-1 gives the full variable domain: KAGVTQTPRYLIKTRGQQVTLSCSPISGHRSVSWYQQTPGQGLQFLFEYFSETQRNKGNFPGRFSGRQFSNSRSEMNVSTLELGDSALYLCASSLVANEQFFGPGTRLTVL.

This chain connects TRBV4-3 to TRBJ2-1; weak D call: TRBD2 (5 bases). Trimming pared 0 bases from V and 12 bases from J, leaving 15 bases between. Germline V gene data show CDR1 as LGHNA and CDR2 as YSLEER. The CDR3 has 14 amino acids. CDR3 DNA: TGCGCCAGCAGCCAAGATGGGTCCCGGGCGGGGCAGTTCTTC. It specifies CASSQDGSRAGQFF.

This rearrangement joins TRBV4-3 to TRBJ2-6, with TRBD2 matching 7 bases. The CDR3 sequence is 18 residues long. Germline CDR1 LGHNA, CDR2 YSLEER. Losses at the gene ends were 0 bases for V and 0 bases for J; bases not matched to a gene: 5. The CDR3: CASSQEPGGSSGANVLTF. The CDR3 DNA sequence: TGCGCCAGCAGCCAAGAACCGGGAGGATCCTCTGGGGCCAACGTCCTGACTTTC.

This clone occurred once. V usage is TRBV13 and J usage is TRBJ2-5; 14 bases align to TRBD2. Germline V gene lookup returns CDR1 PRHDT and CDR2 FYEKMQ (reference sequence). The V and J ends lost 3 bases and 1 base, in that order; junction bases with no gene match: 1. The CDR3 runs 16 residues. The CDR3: CASSLTSGGAQETQYF. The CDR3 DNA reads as TGTGCCAGCAGCTTGACTAGCGGGGGGGCCCAAGAGACCCAGTACTTC.

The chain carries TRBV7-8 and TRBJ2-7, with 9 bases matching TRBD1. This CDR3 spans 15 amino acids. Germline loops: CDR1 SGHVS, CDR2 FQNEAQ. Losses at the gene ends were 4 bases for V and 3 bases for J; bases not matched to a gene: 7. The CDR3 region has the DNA TGTGCCAGCAGCTCGCGGGACAGGGCCTTCTACGAGCAGTACTTC. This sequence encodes CASSSRDRAFYEQYF.

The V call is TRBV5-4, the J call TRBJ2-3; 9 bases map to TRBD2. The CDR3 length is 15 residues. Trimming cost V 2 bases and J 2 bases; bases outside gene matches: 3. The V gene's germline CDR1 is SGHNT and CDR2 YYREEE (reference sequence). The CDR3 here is CASSFGTSLTDTQYF. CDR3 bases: TGTGCCAGCAGCTTTGGGACTAGCCTCACAGATACGCAGTATTTT.

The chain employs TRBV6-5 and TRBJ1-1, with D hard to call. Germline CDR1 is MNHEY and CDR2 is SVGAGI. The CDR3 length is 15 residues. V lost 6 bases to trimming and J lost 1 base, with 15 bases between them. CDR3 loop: CASSLRRGKNTEAFF. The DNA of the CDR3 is TGTGCCAGCAGCCTACGGCGGGGAAAGAACACTGAAGCTTTCTTT.

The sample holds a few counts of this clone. Written as DNA, the CDR3 is TGTGCTAGTGGCACAAGCCTCTGGGCTTGGACTGAAGCTTTCTTT. Its translation: CASGTSLWAWTEAFF. The chain employs TRBV12-5 and TRBJ1-1; D is ambiguous. The CDR3 covers 15 residues. With 6 bases removed from V and 5 bases from J, the gap between germline ends came to 19 bases. Germline V gene sequence: CDR1 LGHNT, CDR2 FRNRAP.

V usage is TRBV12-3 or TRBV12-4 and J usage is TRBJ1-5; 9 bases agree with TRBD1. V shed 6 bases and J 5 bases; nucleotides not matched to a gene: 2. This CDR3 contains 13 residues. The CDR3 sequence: CASSWDRDQPQHF. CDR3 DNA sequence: TGTGCCAGCAGCTGGGACAGGGATCAGCCCCAGCATTTT.

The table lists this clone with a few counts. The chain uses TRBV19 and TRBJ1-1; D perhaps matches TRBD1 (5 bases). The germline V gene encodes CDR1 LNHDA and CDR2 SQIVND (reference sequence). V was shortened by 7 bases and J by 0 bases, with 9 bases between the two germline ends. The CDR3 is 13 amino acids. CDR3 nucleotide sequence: TGTGCCAGTAACAGGCAAGTGAACACTGAAGCTTTCTTT. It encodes CASNRQVNTEAFF.

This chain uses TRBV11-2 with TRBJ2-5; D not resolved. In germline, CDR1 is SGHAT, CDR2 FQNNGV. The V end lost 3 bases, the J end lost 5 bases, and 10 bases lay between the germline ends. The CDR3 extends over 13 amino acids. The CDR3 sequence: CASSFGASETQYF. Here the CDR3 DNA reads TGTGCCAGCAGCTTTGGAGCGTCGGAGACCCAGTACTTC.

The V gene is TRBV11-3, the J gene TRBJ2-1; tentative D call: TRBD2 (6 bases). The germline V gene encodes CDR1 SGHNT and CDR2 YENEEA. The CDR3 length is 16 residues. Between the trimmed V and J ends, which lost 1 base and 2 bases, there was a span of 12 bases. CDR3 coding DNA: TGTGCCAGCAGCTTAGTGGGGGGAGTGGCCTACAATGAGCAGTTCTTC. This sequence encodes CASSLVGGVAYNEQFF.

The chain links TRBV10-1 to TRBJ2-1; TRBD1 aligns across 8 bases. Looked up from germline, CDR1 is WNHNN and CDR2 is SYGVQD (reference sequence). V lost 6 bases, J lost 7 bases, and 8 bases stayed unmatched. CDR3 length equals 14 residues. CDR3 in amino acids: CASSRDRILNEQFF. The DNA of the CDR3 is TGCGCCAGCAGCCGGGACAGGATTTTAAATGAGCAGTTCTTC.

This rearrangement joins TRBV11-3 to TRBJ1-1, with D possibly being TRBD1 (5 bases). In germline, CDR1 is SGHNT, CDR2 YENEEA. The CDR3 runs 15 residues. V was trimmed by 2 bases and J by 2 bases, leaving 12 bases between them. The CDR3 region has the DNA TGTGCCAGCAGCTTAACCGGGGGGTTAAACACTGAAGCTTTCTTT. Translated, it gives CASSLTGGLNTEAFF. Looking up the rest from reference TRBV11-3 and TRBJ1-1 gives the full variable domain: EAGVVQSPRYKIIEKKQPVAFWCNPISGHNTLYWYLQNLGQGPELLIRYENEEAVDDSQLPKDRFSAERLKGVDSTLKIQPAELGDSAVYLCASSLTGGLNTEAFFGQGTRLTVV.

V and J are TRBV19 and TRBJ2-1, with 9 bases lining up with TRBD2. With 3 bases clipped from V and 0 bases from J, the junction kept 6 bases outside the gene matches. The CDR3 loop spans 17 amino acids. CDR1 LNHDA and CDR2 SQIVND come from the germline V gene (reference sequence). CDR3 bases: TGTGCCAGTAGTATCGGGACTAGCCGTTTCTCCTACAATGAGCAGTTCTTC. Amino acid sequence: CASSIGTSRFSYNEQFF.

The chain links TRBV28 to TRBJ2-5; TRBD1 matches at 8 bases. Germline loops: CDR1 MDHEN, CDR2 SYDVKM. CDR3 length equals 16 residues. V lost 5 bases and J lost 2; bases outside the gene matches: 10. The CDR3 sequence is CASSPIDRGLQETQYF. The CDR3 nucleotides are TGTGCCAGCAGTCCCATCGACAGGGGCTTACAAGAGACCCAGTACTTC.

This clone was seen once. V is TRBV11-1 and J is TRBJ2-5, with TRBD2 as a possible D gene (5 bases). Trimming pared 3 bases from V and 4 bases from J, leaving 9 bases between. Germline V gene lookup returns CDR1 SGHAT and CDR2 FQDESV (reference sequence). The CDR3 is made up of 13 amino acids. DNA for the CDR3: TGTGCCAGCAGCTTGGGCACTAGAGAGACCCAGTACTTC. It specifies CASSLGTRETQYF.

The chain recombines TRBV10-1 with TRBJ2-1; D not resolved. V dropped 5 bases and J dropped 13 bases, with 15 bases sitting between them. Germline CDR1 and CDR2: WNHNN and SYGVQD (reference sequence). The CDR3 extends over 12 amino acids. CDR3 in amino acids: CASSPRLPLQFF. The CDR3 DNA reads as TGCGCCAGCAGTCCGCGGCTCCCCCTCCAGTTCTTC.

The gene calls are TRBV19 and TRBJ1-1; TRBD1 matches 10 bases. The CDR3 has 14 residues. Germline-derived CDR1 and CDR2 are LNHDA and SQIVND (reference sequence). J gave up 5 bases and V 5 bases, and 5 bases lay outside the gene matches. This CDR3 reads CASSPDRGLTEAFF. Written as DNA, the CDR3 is TGTGCCAGTAGTCCTGACAGGGGGCTAACTGAAGCTTTCTTT.